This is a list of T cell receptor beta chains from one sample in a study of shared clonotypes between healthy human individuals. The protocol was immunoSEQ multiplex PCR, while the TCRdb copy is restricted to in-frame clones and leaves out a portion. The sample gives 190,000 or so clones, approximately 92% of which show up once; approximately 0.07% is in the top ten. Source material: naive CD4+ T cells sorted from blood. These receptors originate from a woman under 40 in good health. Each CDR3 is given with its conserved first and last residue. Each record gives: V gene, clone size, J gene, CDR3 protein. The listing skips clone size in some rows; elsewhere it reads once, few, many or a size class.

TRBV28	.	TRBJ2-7	CASSLGSGLAWTSYEQYF
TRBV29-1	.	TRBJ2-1	CSAATSGRGEQFF
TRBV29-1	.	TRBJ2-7	CSVEEGGPITYEQYF
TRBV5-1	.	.	CASSGDRAHEQYF
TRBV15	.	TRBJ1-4	CATSRVRANEKLFF
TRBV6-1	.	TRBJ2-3	CASSEVLGSGSGDTQYF
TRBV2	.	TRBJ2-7	CASSVRGTPLTGEQYF
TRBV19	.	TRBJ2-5	CASSRNRVSGTQYF
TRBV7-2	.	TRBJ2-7	CASSLGVSGRLYEQYF
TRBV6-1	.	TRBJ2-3	CASRGGPSTDTQYF
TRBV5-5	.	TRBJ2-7	CASRHPGQGAAYEQYF
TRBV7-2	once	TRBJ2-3	CASSLGGTDTQYF
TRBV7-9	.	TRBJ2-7	CASSQDMGTSYEQYF
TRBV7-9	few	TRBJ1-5	CASSPGGQPQHF
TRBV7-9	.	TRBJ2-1	CASSLQTEQFF
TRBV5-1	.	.	CASSLVTGDIYEQYF
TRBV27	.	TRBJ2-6	CASSTRTGGANVLTF
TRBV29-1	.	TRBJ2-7	CSVEVTSSYEQYF
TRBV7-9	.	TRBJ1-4	CASSQDRVGKSLFF
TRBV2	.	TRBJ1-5	CASSEDHSNQPQHF
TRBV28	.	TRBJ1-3	CASSIDPGDSGNTIYF
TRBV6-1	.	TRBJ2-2	CASSASTSGYGELFF
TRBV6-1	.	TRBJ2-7	CASSEVGGLDGQYF
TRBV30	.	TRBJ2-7	CAWSVDSSWDEQYF
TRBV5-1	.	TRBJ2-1	CASSLVAGDNEQFF
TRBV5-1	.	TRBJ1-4	CASSLASEEEKLFF
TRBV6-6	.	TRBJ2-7	CASRPRGETYEQYF
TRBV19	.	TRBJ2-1	CASTQFGSGRQFF
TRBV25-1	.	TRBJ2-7	CASSAGLAGVEQYF
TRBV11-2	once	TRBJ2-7	CASSLGSFGNYEQYF
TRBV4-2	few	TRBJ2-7	CASSHTYGDWMEQYF
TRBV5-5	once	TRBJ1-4	CASSFFGEKLFF
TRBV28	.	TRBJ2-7	CASSLYPGLAGGPDEQYF
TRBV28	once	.	CASSLFAWTSGSTYEQYF
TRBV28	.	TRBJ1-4	CASSFGGSGEKLFF
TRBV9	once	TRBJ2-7	CASSPSGRPTEQYF
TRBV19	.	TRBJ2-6	CASSESQSRANVLTF
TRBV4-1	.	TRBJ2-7	CASSQNRGKSAYEQYF
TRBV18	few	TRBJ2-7	CASSRRSGDAGGPIEQYF
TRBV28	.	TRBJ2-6	CASSQGGSGANVLTF
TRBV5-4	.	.	CASSLGRRSYEQYF
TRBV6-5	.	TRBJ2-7	CASSYPTSGANYEQYF
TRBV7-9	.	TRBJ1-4	CASSLRQGREEKLFF
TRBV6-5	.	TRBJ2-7	CASSFSQGVEQYF
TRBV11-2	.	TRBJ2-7	CASSFEGYEQYF
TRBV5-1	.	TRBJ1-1	CASSPVPGVNTEAFF
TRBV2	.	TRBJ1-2	CASSSETVGAGYTF
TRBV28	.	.	CASSLPTSGIHEQYF
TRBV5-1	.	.	CASSAGFHEQYF
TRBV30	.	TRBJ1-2	CAWSIFPGQDHYGYTF
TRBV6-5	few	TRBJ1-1	CASSPPGGKAFF
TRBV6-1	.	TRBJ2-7	CASSDSPGTGILVYEQYF
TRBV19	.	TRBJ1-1	CASSANRGIMNTEAFF
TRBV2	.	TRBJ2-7	CASSGGRLAYEQYF
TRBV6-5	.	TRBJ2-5	CASSYWASGMKTQYF
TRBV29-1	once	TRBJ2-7	CSVAPSSQHEQYF